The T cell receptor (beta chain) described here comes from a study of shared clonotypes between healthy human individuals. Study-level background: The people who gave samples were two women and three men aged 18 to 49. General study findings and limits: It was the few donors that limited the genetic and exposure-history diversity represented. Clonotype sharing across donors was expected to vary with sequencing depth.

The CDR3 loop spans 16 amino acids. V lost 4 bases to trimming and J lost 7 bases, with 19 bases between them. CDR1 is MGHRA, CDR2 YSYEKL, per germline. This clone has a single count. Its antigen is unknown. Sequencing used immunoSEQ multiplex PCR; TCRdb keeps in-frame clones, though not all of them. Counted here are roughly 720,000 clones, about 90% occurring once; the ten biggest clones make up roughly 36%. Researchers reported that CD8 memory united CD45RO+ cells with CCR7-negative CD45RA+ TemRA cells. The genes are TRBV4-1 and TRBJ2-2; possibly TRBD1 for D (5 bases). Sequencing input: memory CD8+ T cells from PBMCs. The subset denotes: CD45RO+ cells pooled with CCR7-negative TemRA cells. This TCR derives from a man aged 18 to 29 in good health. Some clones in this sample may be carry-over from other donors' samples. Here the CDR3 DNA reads TGCGCCAGCAGCCGCCTCTTTATGGGCCAGGGCGGGGAGCTGTTTTTT. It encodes CASSRLFMGQGGELFF.